This TCR beta chain stems from a study of blood T cells in healthy people across ages. A note on this clonotype: The target antigen is unknown. This clone may be a read error of a much larger clone one base away.

The CDR3 is 15 residues long. Germline V gene sequence: CDR1 SGHTA, CDR2 FQGNSA. The authors ran a second PCR of 7 to 11 cycles using a sample-barcoded 5' primer and a J-beta primer mix. Each TCR beta cDNA got a 12-nucleotide random molecular identifier. CDR3-containing paired-end reads numbering at least 2.5 million came from each sample. A single record per CDR3 protein comes from TCRdb applying MiXCR to the 5' RACE reads. The data contain 2 million or so distinct CDR3 sequences, around 50% of them singletons. The study, taken as a whole, reports: When one million T cells were used, diversity estimates were thought to be underestimates. Long-lived donors had more naive CD4+ cells and higher diversity than aged donors.

The chain is built from TRBV7-2 and TRBJ2-6, with D possibly matching TRBD2 (5 bases). The receptor's source is a woman aged 40 to 50 in good health. The sequencing input was blood. CDR3 amino acids: CASSFTDSGTNVLTF. Written as DNA, the CDR3 is TGTGCCAGCAGTTTTACGGACTCTGGGACCAACGTCCTGACTTTC.